This TCR beta chain stems from a study of identical twins. In its sample, this clonotype was seen a few times. This CDR3 contains 18 residues. The germline V gene encodes CDR1 SGHVS and CDR2 FQNEAQ. With 5 bases clipped from V and 6 bases from J, the junction kept 14 bases outside the gene matches. TCRdb re-derived calls from the 5' RACE reads in MiXCR, one entry per CDR3 protein. Among about 890,000 distinct CDR3 sequences listed, 9% to 15% were seen once. These data also formed part of another study, on yellow fever vaccine responses in identical twins. That report adds: Vaccine T cell responses of twins reportedly seemed partly convergent and partly personalized.

The clonotype originates from a woman aged 18-29 years in good health. The chain uses TRBV7-8 and TRBJ2-2, with 11 bases that match TRBD1. Material for sequencing was PBMCs. This CDR3 is CASSLPYTGTGGPGELFF. The CDR3 nucleotides read TGTGCCAGCAGCCTACCCTACACCGGGACAGGGGGGCCCGGGGAGCTGTTTTTT.